Presented here are 16 T cell receptor beta chains from one specimen sequenced in a study of blood T cell repertoires in COVID-19. Produced via immunoSEQ multiplex PCR; TCRdb's table is partial and in-frame only. This sample has over 200,000 clones; about nine tenths occur once, and the top ten carry about 4.8%. The source material was peripheral blood. These receptors originate from a woman in her 40s with acute or convalescent COVID-19.

J is TRBJ1-6 and V is TRBV9; the D is unclear. CDR1 SGDLS and CDR2 YYNGEE come from the germline V gene. CDR3 length: 14 residues. Trimming took 0 bases from V and 9 from J, leaving 10 bases between them. The CDR3 DNA reads TGTGCCAGCAGCGTAGAACAGTCAGGTTCACCCCTCCACTTT. It codes for CASSVEQSGSPLHF.

The chain is built from TRBV5-1 and TRBJ2-2, with 9 bases identical to TRBD2. The CDR3 contains 15 residues. The ends lost 7 bases at V and 4 bases at J; junction bases unmatched: 8. The germline CDR1 and CDR2 sequences are SGHRS and YFSETQ. The CDR3 nucleotides read TGCGCCAGCGCTATGACTAGCGGATTCACCGGGGAGCTGTTTTTT. Translating gives CASAMTSGFTGELFF.

The rearrangement joins TRBV28 to TRBJ1-5; unclear D gene. The CDR3 runs 9 residues. Per germline, CDR1 MDHEN and CDR2 SYDVKM. The ends were cut back, 11 bases at V and 5 bases at J, with 4 bases in the middle. CDR3 in DNA: TGTGCCGCAGATCAGCCCCAGCATTTT. Protein sequence: CAADQPQHF.

The chain carries TRBV24-1 and TRBJ2-3, with 8 bases aligning to TRBD1. The CDR3 has 15 amino acids. Germline assignment: CDR1 KGHDR and CDR2 SFDVKD. V shed 8 bases, J shed 3 bases, and the junction held 9 bases outside the gene matches. The CDR3 DNA follows: TGTGCCACCACCCAAGGACAGGGTTTGACAGATACGCAGTATTTT. This translates into CATTQGQGLTDTQYF.

The J gene is TRBJ1-2, the V gene TRBV13; 8 bases are shared with TRBD1. The CDR3 sequence is 16 residues long. The trim removed 5 bases at V and 7 bases at J, leaving 15 bases unmatched. Germline CDR1 is PRHDT and CDR2 is FYEKMQ (reference sequence). The CDR3: CASSAGTGAGLGGYTF. In DNA form, the CDR3 reads TGTGCCAGCAGCGCCGGGACAGGTGCCGGTTTGGGTGGCTACACCTTC.

This chain joins TRBV9 and TRBJ2-3; D may be TRBD1 (7 bases). Germline-derived CDR1 and CDR2 are SGDLS and YYNGEE. The CDR3 covers 16 residues. Deletions cut 2 bases from V and 5 bases from J, with 18 bases between. The CDR3 here is CASSVSRGVLGDTQYF. CDR3 DNA: TGTGCCAGCAGCGTTTCCAGGGGGGTTCTAGGAGATACGCAGTATTTT.

The CDR3, as DNA: TGTGCCAGTAGTATCGGTAGTCAGCCCCAGCATTTT. Translated: CASSIGSQPQHF. This rearrangement joins TRBV19 to TRBJ1-5, with D uncertain. V was trimmed by 3 bases and J by 6 bases, leaving 6 bases between them. The germline CDR1 and CDR2 sequences are LNHDA and SQIVND (reference sequence). The CDR3 sequence is 12 residues long.

The chain combines TRBV29-1 with TRBJ1-3; 7 bases align to TRBD1. Germline CDR1 and CDR2: SQVTM and ANQGSEA. The CDR3 is made up of 16 amino acids. Trimming took 7 bases from V and 7 from J; bases not matched to a gene: 19. Written as DNA, the CDR3 is TGCAGCGCATCGCTCCCTCAGGGGGGATTCGACAACACCATATATTTT. Protein sequence: CSASLPQGGFDNTIYF.

The chain carries TRBV6-4 and TRBJ1-2; 7 nucleotides match TRBD1. V shed 4 bases, J shed 8 bases, and the junction held 19 bases outside the gene matches. Per germline, CDR1 MRHNA and CDR2 SNTAGT. The CDR3 extends over 17 amino acids. CDR3 residues: CASSVRSWTGIPRGYTF. The CDR3 bases are TGTGCCAGCAGTGTTCGATCCTGGACAGGCATACCGCGCGGCTACACCTTC.

This rearrangement joins TRBV6-5 to TRBJ1-4, with TRBD1 matching 8 bases. The junction had 7 bases not matched to a gene; V was cut back by 5 bases and J by 5 bases. This CDR3 is built from 15 residues. CDR1 is MNHEY, CDR2 SVGAGI, per germline. The CDR3 spells CASSRRDRQNEKLFF. In DNA, the CDR3 is TGTGCCAGCAGTCGCCGGGACAGGCAAAATGAAAAACTGTTTTTT.

V gene TRBV4-2 combines with J gene TRBJ1-2, with 12 bases fitting TRBD1. Germline-derived CDR1 and CDR2 are LGHNA and YNFKEQ. Trimming removed 4 bases from V and 7 bases from J; junction bases left unmatched: 13. The CDR3 runs to 17 residues. The CDR3 DNA follows: TGTGCCAGCAGCCCAAATCCGGGACAGGGGGCATTAAGTGGCTACACCTTC. Amino acid sequence: CASSPNPGQGALSGYTF.

The chain recombines TRBV5-1 with TRBJ1-1; D possibly corresponds to TRBD1 (6 bases). V was clipped by 4 bases and J by 2 bases, with 15 bases between them. Germline-derived CDR1 and CDR2 are SGHRS and YFSETQ. The CDR3 is 15 amino acids. CDR3 residues: CASSAGQFINTEAFF. CDR3 sequence (DNA): TGCGCCAGCAGCGCCGGACAGTTTATTAACACTGAAGCTTTCTTT.

The chain carries TRBV19 and TRBJ1-5, with D possibly being TRBD1 (5 bases). Trimming took off 5 bases at V and 2 bases at J, with 13 bases between the two ends. Germline V gene sequence: CDR1 LNHDA, CDR2 SQIVND (reference sequence). CDR3 size: 15 residues. The DNA of the CDR3 is TGTGCCAGTAGTCCAGGGAATTTTGGCAATCAGCCCCAGCATTTT. It yields the protein CASSPGNFGNQPQHF.

The gene calls are TRBV29-1 and TRBJ2-5; D unclear. Germline V CDR1 and CDR2: SQVTM, ANQGSEA. V shed 7 bases and J shed 2 bases, with 5 bases lying between them. The CDR3 is made up of 10 amino acids. CDR3 loop: CSAKQETQYF. The DNA of the CDR3 is TGCAGCGCCAAACAAGAGACCCAGTACTTC.

The V call is TRBV6-1, the J call TRBJ1-1, with a weak D call TRBD1 (5 bases). The V and J ends lost 2 bases and 4 bases respectively, with 20 bases between them. The germline CDR1 and CDR2 sequences are MNHNS and SASEGT. The CDR3 contains 17 residues. CDR3 sequence reads: CASSEWPSGGEVTEAFF. CDR3 coding DNA: TGTGCCAGCAGTGAATGGCCCTCGGGGGGAGAGGTCACTGAAGCTTTCTTT.

The chain links TRBV4-2 to TRBJ1-4; 7 positions agree with TRBD1. The CDR3 is 14 residues long. The germline V gene has CDR1 LGHNA and CDR2 YNFKEQ. V shed 3 bases and J 5 bases; nucleotides not matched to a gene: 3. The CDR3: CASSHDRVNEKLFF. CDR3 nucleotides: TGTGCCAGCAGCCATGACAGGGTGAATGAAAAACTGTTTTTT.